This TCR beta chain was sequenced in a study of T-cell reconstitution after alpha-beta-depleted transplantation in children. Per the germline V gene, CDR1 is SGHAT and CDR2 is FQNNGV. The CDR3 contains 19 residues. Trimming removed 5 bases from V and 0 bases from J; junction bases left unmatched: 16. It was with unique molecular identifiers that the TCRbeta library was prepared. Each CDR3 protein gets one entry after TCRdb re-called the PCR reads with MiXCR. The table includes roughly 180,000 distinct CDR3 sequences, approximately 14% detected once. The specimen comprised PBMCs from the stem cell graft donor, sampled from the stem cell graft. This clonotype was obtained from a human donor who donated a stem cell graft to a child with acute lymphoblastic leukemia. The rearrangement uses TRBV11-2 and TRBJ2-1; 7 bases are shared with TRBD2. CDR3 coding DNA: TGTGCCAGCAGCCCCCAAGGTCACCTTGGCGGGAGCTCCTACAATGAGCAGTTCTTC. It translates to CASSPQGHLGGSSYNEQFF.